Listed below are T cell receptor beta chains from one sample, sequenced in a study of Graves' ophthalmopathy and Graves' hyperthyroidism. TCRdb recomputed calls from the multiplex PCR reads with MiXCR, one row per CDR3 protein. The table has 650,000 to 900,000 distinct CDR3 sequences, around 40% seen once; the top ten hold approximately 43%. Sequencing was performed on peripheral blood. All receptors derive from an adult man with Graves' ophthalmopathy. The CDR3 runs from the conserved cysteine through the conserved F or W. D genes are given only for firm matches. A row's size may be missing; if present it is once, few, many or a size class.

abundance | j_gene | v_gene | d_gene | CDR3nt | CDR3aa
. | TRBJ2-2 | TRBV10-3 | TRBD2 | TGTGCCATCGGGGCGGGAGGAGATACCGGGGAGCTGTTTTTT | CAIGAGGDTGELFF
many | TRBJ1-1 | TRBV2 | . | TGTGCCAGCAGGGTAGACCTAATGAACACTGAAGCTTTCTTT | CASRVDLMNTEAFF
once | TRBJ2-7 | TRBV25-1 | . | TGTGCCAGCAGTTCCAACCCAGGGTTGCCGTACTTC | CASSSNPGLPYF
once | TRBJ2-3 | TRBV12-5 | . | TGTGCCAGCAGTTACTCGGCCGTCGCAGATACGCAGTATTTT | CASSYSAVADTQYF
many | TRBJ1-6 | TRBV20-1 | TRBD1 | TGCAGTGCTAGGCAGGGGGTTAATTCACCCCTCCACTTT | CSARQGVNSPLHF
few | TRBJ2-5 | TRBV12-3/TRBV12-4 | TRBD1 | TGTGCCAGCAGCCTTAGGACAGGGGTCGCCCAAGAGACCCAGTACTTC | CASSLRTGVAQETQYF
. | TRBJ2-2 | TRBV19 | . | TGTGCCAGTAGTATTGTGGAGGGGTCCGGGGAGCTGTTTTTT | CASSIVEGSGELFF
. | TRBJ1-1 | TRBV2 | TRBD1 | TGTGCCAGGACCAGTCCGGGACAGGGGTCCACTGAAGCTTTCTTT | CARTSPGQGSTEAFF
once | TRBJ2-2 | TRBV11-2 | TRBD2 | TGTGCCAGCAGCTCTACCTGGCTAGCGGGAGTGTACACCGGGGAGCTGTTTTTT | CASSSTWLAGVYTGELFF
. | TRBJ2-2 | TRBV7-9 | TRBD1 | TGTGCCAGCACCACGCCGGGACAGTTCACCGGGGAGCTGTTTTTT | CASTTPGQFTGELFF
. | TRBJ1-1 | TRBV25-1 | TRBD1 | TGTGCCAGTACTCAGGGGGCGCGGGGTGCTTTCTTT | CASTQGARGAFF
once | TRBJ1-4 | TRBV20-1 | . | TGCAGTGCTCGGGCCCAGGGGATGGAAAAACTGTTTTTT | CSARAQGMEKLFF
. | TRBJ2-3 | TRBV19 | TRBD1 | TGTGCCAGTAGTTCACAGGGGTCGATTAGGACAGATACGCAGTATTTT | CASSSQGSIRTDTQYF
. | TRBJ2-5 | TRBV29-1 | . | TGCAGCGTCCTGGGACGAGTCCAAGAGACCCAGTACTTC | CSVLGRVQETQYF
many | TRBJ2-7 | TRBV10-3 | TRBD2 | TGTGCCATCAGATTAGCGGGAGTGAGGTACGAGCAGTACTTC | CAIRLAGVRYEQYF
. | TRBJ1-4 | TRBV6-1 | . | TGTGCCAGCAGTGCGGGACCGACCTATAATGAAAAACTGTTTTTT | CASSAGPTYNEKLFF
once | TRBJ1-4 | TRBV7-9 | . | TGTGCCAGCAGTTACTCGGGCGGGACGGCCGGTGAAAAACTGTTTTTT | CASSYSGGTAGEKLFF
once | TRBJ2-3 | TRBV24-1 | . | TGTGCCAGCGGGCAGGGATTGGACACAGATACGCAGTATTTT | CASGQGLDTDTQYF
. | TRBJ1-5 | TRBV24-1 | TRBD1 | TGTGCCACGAGGTCGGACAGGCCTAAGCATTTT | CATRSDRPKHF
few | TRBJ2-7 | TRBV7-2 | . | TGTGCCAGCAGCAAGCAGGCGGGGGCGTCCGAGCAGTACTTC | CASSKQAGASEQYF
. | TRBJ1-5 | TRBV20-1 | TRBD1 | TGCAGTGCTAGAGCCACAGGGGGGCAGCCCCAGCATTTT | CSARATGGQPQHF
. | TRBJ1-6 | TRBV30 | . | TGTGCCTGGAGCGAAAGGATCTACTCACCCCTCCACTTT | CAWSERIYSPLHF
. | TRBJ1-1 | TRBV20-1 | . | TGCAGTGCTAGGGGGGGCACCACTGAAGCTTTCTTC | CSARGGTTEAFF
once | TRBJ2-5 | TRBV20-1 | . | TGCAGTGTCAGTCCAGGGGAGTCGTACTTC | CSVSPGESYF
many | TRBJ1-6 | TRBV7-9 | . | TGTGCCAGCAGCCAAAACAATTATTCACCCCTCCACTTT | CASSQNNYSPLHF
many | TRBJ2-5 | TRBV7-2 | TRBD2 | TGTGCCAGCGGTAGCGGGGGGGCCAGAGAGACCCAGTACTTC | CASGSGGARETQYF
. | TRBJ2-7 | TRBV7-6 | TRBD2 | TGTGCCAGCAGCGTAGCCCCGGGAGGCAGGGAGTCGGAGCAGTGCTTC | CASSVAPGGRESEQCF
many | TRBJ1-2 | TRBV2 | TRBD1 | TGTGCCACCGACAGGGAGGATCGTGGCTACACCTTC | CATDREDRGYTF
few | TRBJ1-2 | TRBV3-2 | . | TGTGCCAGCAGCCAGCACATCGGGCGGAGCGGCTACACCTTC | CASSQHIGRSGYTF
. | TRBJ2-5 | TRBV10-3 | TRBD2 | TGTGCCAGCAGTTCCGTCGGGAAAGGACTAGCGGGAGAGACCCGGTACTTC | CASSSVGKGLAGETRYF
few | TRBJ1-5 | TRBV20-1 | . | TGCAGTGCCGGATATGGCACTGGACAGCTTCAGCCCCAGCATTTT | CSAGYGTGQLQPQHF
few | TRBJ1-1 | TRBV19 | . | TGTGCCAGTAGTATATCATCGTGGGGGTCCACTGAAGCTTTCTTT | CASSISSWGSTEAFF
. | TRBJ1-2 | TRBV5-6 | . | TGTGCCAGCAGCCATATGACAGGACCTAACTATGGCTACACCTTC | CASSHMTGPNYGYTF
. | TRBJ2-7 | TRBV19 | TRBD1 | TGTGCCAGCTCACCCGGACAGGGACTGATGGGGGAGCAGTACTTC | CASSPGQGLMGEQYF
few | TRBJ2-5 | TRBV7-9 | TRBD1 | TGTGCCAGCAGCCGGGACAGGGAGGGTGAGACCCAGTACTTC | CASSRDREGETQYF
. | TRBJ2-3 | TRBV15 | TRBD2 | TGTGCATTGAGTAGCGGGAGAAGGAGCACAGATACGCAGTATTTT | CALSSGRRSTDTQYF
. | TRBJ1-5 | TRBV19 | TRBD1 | TGTGCCAGTAGTATGGGACAGTGGGTAGGCAATCAGCCCCAGCATTTT | CASSMGQWVGNQPQHF